This passage covers 11 T cell receptor beta chains from one sample sequenced in a study of human T cells and chemical hapten exposure. In TCRdb, the RACE reads were re-called with MiXCR into one record per CDR3 protein. The data contain 74,000 or so distinct CDR3 sequences, about a tenth of them singletons. Time point specified: patch test 1, 2 weeks after DPC sensitization. Treatment defined: therapeutic diphenylcyclopropenone sensitization with weekly scalp DPC. Source: whole blood, taken in connection with sensitization to the hapten diphenylcyclopropenone (DPC). Receptors originate from a woman aged 45 to 65 with alopecia areata. Some clones in this sample may be carry-over from other donors' samples.

This sequence joins TRBV7-2 and TRBJ1-5; tentatively, D is TRBD1 (5 bases). The V and J ends lost 7 bases and 4 bases respectively, with 11 bases between them. CDR3 size: 13 residues. The germline V gene has CDR1 SGHTA and CDR2 FQGNSA. CDR3 region: CASTGSGNQPQHF. In nucleotides, the CDR3 is TGTGCCAGCACCGGGTCAGGGAATCAGCCCCAGCATTTT.

This clonotype was recorded a few times. V is TRBV7-3 and J is TRBJ2-2; D tentatively reads TRBD1 or TRBD2 (5 bases each). V was clipped by 11 bases and J by 0 bases, with 22 bases between them. This CDR3 spans 17 amino acids. The V gene's germline CDR1 is SGHTA and CDR2 FQGTGA. The CDR3 nucleotides read TGTGCCCCCACCTGGCCGAACGGGACGTCGAACACCGGGGAGCTGTTTTTT. This encodes CAPTWPNGTSNTGELFF.

V and J are TRBV6-5 and TRBJ2-2, with a possible D match to TRBD1 (5 bases). Germline V gene lookup returns CDR1 MNHEY and CDR2 SVGAGI. The length of the CDR3 is 16 residues. Trimming took 2 bases from V and 1 from J, leaving 11 bases between them. The CDR3 is CASSYGAGRNTGELFF. CDR3 DNA: TGTGCCAGCAGTTACGGGGCAGGGCGGAACACCGGGGAGCTGTTTTTT.

The chain employs TRBV28 and TRBJ1-2, with D perhaps TRBD1 (6 bases). Germline CDR1 MDHEN, CDR2 SYDVKM. Trimming removed 3 bases at V and 8 bases at J, with 7 bases between. CDR3 length equals 11 residues. The CDR3 sequence is CASSFTGGYTF. CDR3 DNA sequence: TGTGCCAGCAGTTTCACAGGGGGCTACACCTTC.

J is TRBJ2-3 and V is TRBV6-5, with D possibly called TRBD1 or TRBD2 (5 bases each). The CDR3 sequence is 14 residues long. Germline-derived CDR1 and CDR2 are MNHEY and SVGAGI. Trimming removed 7 bases at V and 3 bases at J, with 14 bases between. CDR3 protein: CASKALGVTDTQYF. The CDR3 DNA reads TGTGCCAGCAAAGCCTTGGGGGTAACAGATACGCAGTATTTT.

The chain carries TRBV15 and TRBJ1-4; unclear D gene. The V gene's germline CDR1 is LNHNV and CDR2 YYDKDF (reference sequence). The CDR3 has 12 residues. The ends were cut back, 2 bases at V and 8 bases at J, with 6 bases in the middle. CDR3 coding DNA: TGTGCCACCAGCAGACTAGGCGAAAAACTGTTTTTT. Protein product: CATSRLGEKLFF. Drawing the rest from reference TRBV15 and TRBJ1-4, the complete variable domain is DAMVIQNPRYQVTQFGKPVTLSCSQTLNHNVMYWYQQKSSQAPKLLFHYYDKDFNNEADTPDNFQSRRPNTSFCFLDIRSPGLGDTAMYLCATSRLGEKLFFGSGTQLSVL.

The table lists this clonotype with a few counts. This rearrangement joins TRBV12-3 or TRBV12-4 to TRBJ2-7; 10 nucleotides agree with TRBD2. Unmatched junction bases numbered 4, after V lost 2 bases and J lost 0 bases. The CDR3 runs 16 residues. CDR3 sequence: CASSLRGLASSYEQYF. CDR3 nucleotides: TGTGCCAGCAGTTTAAGGGGACTAGCGAGCTCCTACGAGCAGTACTTC.

This clonotype was counted ten times or more. The chain has TRBV20-1 and TRBJ2-3; 8 bases line up with TRBD2. CDR1 is DFQATT and CDR2 is SNEGSKA in the germline V gene (reference sequence). This CDR3 spans 14 amino acids. The ends lost 7 bases at V and 5 bases at J; junction bases unmatched: 11. CDR3 sequence: CSGSSGSRGDTQYF. The CDR3 DNA follows: TGCAGTGGTTCGAGCGGGAGTAGGGGAGATACGCAGTATTTT.

This clonotype was seen only a few times. The genes are TRBV12-3 or TRBV12-4 and TRBJ1-5; perhaps TRBD1 as D (6 bases). The germline V and J ends were trimmed by 5 bases and 1 base, with 9 bases remaining between them. This CDR3 has 14 residues. The CDR3 nucleotides read TGTGCCAGCAGTGTCGACAGGAGCAATCAGCCCCAGCATTTT. It specifies CASSVDRSNQPQHF.

As regards this clonotype: At one boundary the junction diverges from the germline segment, which might be a read error. The chain has TRBV29-1 and TRBJ2-4, with TRBD2 as a possible D gene (5 bases). The CDR3 is made up of 11 amino acids. Germline V CDR1 and CDR2: SQVTM, ANQGSEA. The CDR3 nucleotides read TGCAGCGCTGAACTAGGTGACATTCAGTACTTC. Translation: CSAELGDIQYF.

This clonotype was found many times. The chain joins TRBV20-1 to TRBJ2-5, with 7 positions matching TRBD2. Per the germline V gene, CDR1 is DFQATT and CDR2 is SNEGSKA (reference sequence). V was clipped by 5 bases and J by 5 bases; unmatched bases: 14. The CDR3 has 15 residues. CDR3 DNA: TGCAGTGCTTCCCGGGCGACTAGCTTCTCTGAGACCCAGTACTTC. This translates into CSASRATSFSETQYF.